This passage covers 25 T cell receptor beta chains from one sample sequenced in a study of blood T cell repertoires in COVID-19 (TCRdb year 2020). The library was produced with the immunoSEQ multiplex PCR assay. TCRdb mirrors the immuneACCESS table, restricted to in-frame sequences. Some clones are absent from its copies; in checked studies, under half trace to an unresolved V gene, and the reason for the others is unknown. The sample table shows 250,000 or so clones, and 84% are seen once. 1.5% of the sample is taken by the ten largest. The sample was peripheral blood. The receptors shown here come from a woman aged 40 to 50 who had recovered from COVID-19.

This chain uses TRBV11-3 with TRBJ2-7; D is undetermined. The CDR3 contains 13 residues. V gave up 5 bases and J gave up 5 bases, with 13 bases separating them. Germline assignment: CDR1 SGHNT and CDR2 YENEEA. The CDR3, as DNA: TGTGCCAGCAGCACACCTAGTACTGACGAGCAGTACTTC. Translating it yields CASSTPSTDEQYF.

The CDR3 sequence is CASTGDRPYGYTF. The CDR3 DNA follows: TGTGCCAGTACGGGGGACCGACCTTATGGCTACACCTTC. The chain links TRBV6-5 to TRBJ1-2; TRBD1 is a possible D gene (5 bases). Germline-derived CDR1 and CDR2 are MNHEY and SVGAGI. The CDR3 loop spans 13 amino acids. Trimming took off 9 bases at V and 5 bases at J, with 16 bases between the two ends.

The chain links TRBV11-2 to TRBJ1-3, with D unclear. Germline assignment: CDR1 SGHAT and CDR2 FQNNGV. V was cut by 9 bases and J by 0 bases, with 9 bases left in between. CDR3 length: 13 residues. The CDR3 nucleotides are TGTGCCAGTCGCAGGTACTCTGGAAACACCATATATTTT. Its protein product is CASRRYSGNTIYF.

The V gene is TRBV3-1 (or the pseudogene TRBV3-2), the J gene TRBJ2-1, with 9 bases aligning to TRBD2. With 2 bases clipped from V and 4 bases from J, the junction kept 9 bases outside the gene matches. CDR3 length: 17 residues. Germline CDR1 and CDR2: LGHDT and YNNKEL (reference sequence). CDR3: CASSQRGGGVSYNEQFF. The DNA for the CDR3 is TGTGCCAGCAGCCAAAGGGGCGGGGGGGTAAGTTACAATGAGCAGTTCTTC.

The chain couples TRBV5-1 to TRBJ2-4, with D perhaps matching TRBD2 (5 bases). V gave up 2 bases and J gave up 9 bases, with 12 bases separating them. The length of the CDR3 is 13 residues. Germline CDR1 is SGHRS and CDR2 is YFSETQ. This chain's CDR3 is CASSFGDRGIQYF. For the CDR3, the DNA is TGCGCCAGCAGCTTCGGGGATCGGGGCATTCAGTACTTC.

The rearrangement joins TRBV6-5 to TRBJ2-3, with TRBD2 matching over 9 bases. The CDR3 contains 14 residues. The J segment lost 14 bases and the V segment lost 5 bases, leaving 14 bases of the junction unmatched. CDR1 is MNHEY, CDR2 SVGAGI, per germline. The CDR3 region is CASSTRYASGNAYF. The CDR3 nucleotides read TGTGCCAGCAGTACGCGCTACGCTAGCGGGAATGCGTATTTT.

V and J are TRBV10-3 and TRBJ1-5, with D possibly being TRBD1 (5 bases). Germline V gene data show CDR1 as ENHRY and CDR2 as SYGVKD. This CDR3 is built from 15 residues. V lost 3 bases, J lost 4 bases, and 13 bases lay in between. The CDR3 region has the DNA TGTGCCATCAGTGAAAGGGGCCCGGCGAATCAGCCCCAGCATTTT. Protein: CAISERGPANQPQHF.

This chain connects TRBV27 to TRBJ2-7, with D perhaps matching TRBD1 (5 bases). CDR1 is MNHEY, CDR2 SMNVEV, per germline (reference sequence). CDR3 length equals 14 residues. V was shortened by 4 bases and J by 5 bases, with 15 bases between the two germline ends. The CDR3 region is CASSSRGKGNEQYF. CDR3 in DNA: TGTGCCAGCAGTTCCCGCGGAAAGGGGAACGAGCAGTACTTC.

The rearrangement joins TRBV6-5 to TRBJ1-2, with D perhaps matching TRBD1 (5 bases). The CDR3 extends over 14 amino acids. The germline gives CDR1 MNHEY, CDR2 SVGAGI. V was shortened by 6 bases and J by 8 bases, with 19 bases between the two germline ends. As DNA, the CDR3 is TGTGCCAGCAGCGGGGGAGACCGTCGAGGGGGCTACACCTTC. It is translated as CASSGGDRRGGYTF.

The chain links TRBV5-1 to TRBJ1-4; 9 nucleotides align to TRBD1. This CDR3 is built from 14 residues. Germline trimming cut 4 bases from V and 8 bases from J; bases unmatched to any gene: 6. Germline-derived CDR1 and CDR2 are SGHRS and YFSETQ. The CDR3 bases are TGCGCCAGCAGCGAGGACAGGGGACGGGAAAAACTGTTTTTT. It encodes CASSEDRGREKLFF.

A few counts support this clone. The J gene is TRBJ1-1, the V gene TRBV28, with a tentative D call TRBD1 (6 bases). Trimming took off 7 bases at V and 4 bases at J, with 16 bases between the two ends. CDR3 size: 14 residues. Germline V gives CDR1 MDHEN, CDR2 SYDVKM. CDR3 DNA: TGTGCCAGCATTCACTACAGGGTGGGCACTGAAGCTTTCTTT. It translates to CASIHYRVGTEAFF.

The rearrangement joins TRBV5-5 to TRBJ2-7, with D possibly matching TRBD1 (6 bases). The CDR3 extends over 14 amino acids. CDR1 and CDR2 (germline): SGHKS, YYEKEE (reference sequence). Trimming stripped 0 bases from V and 3 bases from J, with 10 bases between. CDR3 amino acids: CASSLEGTNYEQYF. The CDR3 bases are TGTGCCAGCAGCTTGGAAGGGACAAACTACGAGCAGTACTTC.

A note on this clone: Different DNA sequences within this sample yield the same CDR3. The V call is TRBV2, the J call TRBJ2-2; 10 bases are a match to TRBD1. The CDR3 has 14 residues. The germline gives CDR1 SNHLY, CDR2 FYNNEI. Trimming cost V 7 bases and J 4 bases; bases outside gene matches: 3. CDR3 DNA sequence: TGTGCCAGCACCGGGACAGGGGCCACCGGGGAGCTGTTTTTT. Translating it yields CASTGTGATGELFF. The whole variable domain, remainder taken from reference TRBV2 and TRBJ2-2, is EPEVTQTPSHQVTQMGQEVILRCVPISNHLYFYWYRQILGQKVEFLVSFYNNEISEKSEIFDDQFSVERPDGSNFTLKIRSTKLEDSAMYFCASTGTGATGELFFGEGSRLTVL.

This chain uses TRBV2 with TRBJ2-2, with 7 bases matching TRBD1. The CDR3 length is 12 residues. V lost 11 bases and J lost 3; bases outside the gene matches: 3. Germline CDR1 is SNHLY and CDR2 is FYNNEI. In nucleotides, the CDR3 is TGTGCCCGGGGACAGTACACCGGGGAGCTGTTTTTT. As protein: CARGQYTGELFF.

The V gene is TRBV6-6, the J gene TRBJ1-6; a possible D gene is TRBD1 (6 bases). This CDR3 region has 14 residues. Germline assignment: CDR1 MNHNY and CDR2 SVGAGI (reference sequence). V lost 6 bases, J lost 7 bases, and 13 bases lay in between. The CDR3 DNA reads TGTGCCAGCAGCTCCCGACAGGACAATTCACCCCTCCACTTT. It is translated as CASSSRQDNSPLHF.

The CDR3: CASLIAGGKKLFF. The CDR3 region has the DNA TGTGCCAGCCTAATCGCAGGGGGCAAAAAACTGTTTTTT. This chain connects TRBV6-5 to TRBJ1-4, with 8 bases fitting TRBD1. V dropped 8 bases and J dropped 9; count of bases not matched to a gene: 8. Germline loops: CDR1 MNHEY, CDR2 SVGAGI. This CDR3 region has 13 residues.

The J gene is TRBJ1-2, the V gene TRBV2; TRBD1 agrees at 9 bases. The CDR3 has 13 residues. Germline V lookup: CDR1 SNHLY, CDR2 FYNNEI. With V trimmed by 4 bases and J by 8 bases, 5 bases remained unmatched. The CDR3 DNA reads as TGTGCCAGCAGTGGACAGGGGGGGTACGGCTACACCTTC. It codes for CASSGQGGYGYTF.

To note about this clone: Other DNA sequences in the same sample also yield this CDR3. V is TRBV5-1 and J is TRBJ1-5; 9 bases map to TRBD1. The germline gives CDR1 SGHRS, CDR2 YFSETQ. V gave up 5 bases and J gave up 2 bases; unmatched junction bases: 5. This CDR3 has 15 amino acids. The CDR3 sequence is CASSRTGEGNQPQHF. The DNA for the CDR3 is TGCGCCAGCAGTCGGACAGGGGAAGGCAATCAGCCCCAGCATTTT.

The J gene is TRBJ2-3, the V gene TRBV5-1; the D gene is possibly TRBD1 (6 bases). Per the germline V gene, CDR1 is SGHRS and CDR2 is YFSETQ. The length of the CDR3 is 15 residues. Trimming shortened V by 4 bases and J by 1 base, and 13 bases separated the two germline ends. CDR3 sequence (DNA): TGCGCCAGCAGCCGAGACAGGTTTCGCACAGATACGCAGTATTTT. Translated, it gives CASSRDRFRTDTQYF.

The genes are TRBV7-6 and TRBJ2-7; unclear D gene. The V gene lost 1 base and the J gene lost 7 bases, with 11 bases spanning the gap. Germline V gene lookup returns CDR1 SGHVS and CDR2 FNYEAQ. This CDR3 contains 13 residues. CDR3 region: CASSLEALGEQYF. The CDR3 DNA sequence: TGTGCCAGCAGCTTAGAAGCTCTCGGGGAGCAGTACTTC.

This chain connects TRBV9 to TRBJ2-3, with a possible D match to TRBD2 (6 bases). The CDR3 totals 16 residues. Trimming left V 3 bases short and J 3 bases short, with 17 bases between. The germline V gene encodes CDR1 SGDLS and CDR2 YYNGEE. The CDR3 DNA reads TGTGCCAGCAGCGCCCTTCTCGGGGGTGGGACAGATACGCAGTATTTT. This codes for CASSALLGGGTDTQYF.

The rearrangement links TRBV7-2 to TRBJ1-5; D gene unclear. The germline V gene has CDR1 SGHTA and CDR2 FQGNSA. Trimming left V 5 bases short and J 5 bases short, with 10 bases between. The CDR3 consists of 13 residues. The CDR3 bases are TGTGCCAGCAGCGTGAACTCATATCAGCCCCAGCATTTT. It codes for CASSVNSYQPQHF. The whole variable domain, remainder taken from reference TRBV7-2 and TRBJ1-5, is GAGVSQSPSNKVTEKGKDVELRCDPISGHTALYWYRQSLGQGLEFLIYFQGNSAPDKSGLPSDRFSAERTGGSVSTLTIQRTQQEDSAVYLCASSVNSYQPQHFGDGTRLSIL.

The V call is TRBV5-1, the J call TRBJ2-2; 8 bases are a match to TRBD1. The CDR3 has 16 amino acids. Germline lookup yields CDR1 SGHRS and CDR2 YFSETQ. V lost 4 bases, J lost 3 bases, and 8 bases stayed unmatched. The CDR3 coding sequence is TGCGCCAGCAGCCCAGGACAGGGCCGGGACACCGGGGAGCTGTTTTTT. As protein: CASSPGQGRDTGELFF.

This chain connects TRBV19 to TRBJ1-2; TRBD1 is a possible D gene (5 bases). The CDR3 runs 12 residues. Germline V gene sequence: CDR1 LNHDA, CDR2 SQIVND (reference sequence). Between the trimmed V and J ends, which lost 9 bases and 6 bases, there was a span of 14 bases. CDR3 loop: CASDSYYDGYTF. CDR3 DNA: TGTGCCAGCGACAGTTATTATGATGGCTACACCTTC.

The chain recombines TRBV27 with TRBJ1-2, with D perhaps TRBD1 (5 bases). V shed 0 bases and J shed 2 bases, with 10 bases lying between them. The germline CDR1 and CDR2 sequences are MNHEY and SMNVEV (reference sequence). This CDR3 region has 15 residues. CDR3 region: CASSLSGGGNYGYTF. The CDR3 region has the DNA TGTGCCAGCAGTTTATCTGGGGGAGGGAACTATGGCTACACCTTC.